The table lists the clone carrying this TCR beta chain with a count of one. Antigen unknown. The source of the sample is a study of a mutant IDH1 vaccine in newly diagnosed glioma. Time point reported: week 5, during vaccination. The vaccine gave 300 ug of a 20-mer mutant IDH1 peptide subcutaneously per dose. Whole-study results and caveats: Patients mounted vaccine-induced immune responses in 90% to 95% of cases.

The CDR3 contains 14 residues. Trimming removed 0 bases from V and 9 bases from J, with 11 bases in between. The germline gives CDR1 MNHEY, CDR2 SVGAGI. Clones were read by immunoSEQ multiplex PCR, and TCRdb kept only the in-frame ones, dropping some. Of around 38,000 clones listed, roughly 80% are singletons. Sample: PBMCs, taken from a glioma patient whose treatment included an IDH1 peptide vaccine. The chain couples TRBV6-5 to TRBJ2-2; D unresolved. This TCR derives from a man aged 25-40 years with glioma. CDR3 amino acids: CASSYSGSMWELFF. CDR3 bases: TGTGCCAGCAGTTACTCAGGCAGTATGTGGGAGCTGTTTTTT.